One TCR beta chain is described in this entry. This sample is drawn from a study of blood T cell repertoires in COVID-19. Method: immunoSEQ multiplex PCR; TCRdb's copy keeps in-frame clones and lacks some. The top ten clones hold under 6.5% of a sample with some 71,000 clones, roughly nine tenths of them seen once. Sequenced: peripheral blood. The clonotype comes from a woman under 30 with acute or convalescent COVID-19.

The CDR3 nucleotides are TGTGCCAGCAGCCAAAAACAGACTCGACTAAAACACAATGAGCAGTTCTTC. It is translated as CASSQKQTRLKHNEQFF. The rearrangement uses TRBV3-1 (or the pseudogene TRBV3-2) and TRBJ2-1, with D possibly matching TRBD2 (5 bases). Germline V gives CDR1 LGHDT, CDR2 YNNKEL (reference sequence). This CDR3 region has 17 residues. V was trimmed by 2 bases and J by 5 bases, leaving 19 bases between them.